Only a few counts were recorded for the clone carrying this TCR beta chain. Its antigen is still unknown. These data originate in a study of T cell repertoires in cytomegalovirus infection. Study as a whole: Recently identified HLA-C-restricted CMV epitopes and well-studied HLA-B-restricted CMV epitopes were used by the study. Indications of both CMV infection and matching HLA type were provided by public TCR beta signatures. Broader study findings: Adding up the frequency of public TCR beta families identified people who carried CMV plus the relevant HLA. Within the response measured ex vivo, HLA-C-restricted CMV-specific TCR beta clonotypes were dominant.

TCRdb analysed the reads with MiXCR anew, one entry per CDR3 protein. The sample has some 900,000 distinct CDR3 sequences, 32% seen once. Trimming stripped 0 bases from V and 6 bases from J, with 13 bases between. Per germline, CDR1 SGHKS and CDR2 YYEKEE (reference sequence). The CDR3 extends over 15 amino acids. This chain joins TRBV5-5 and TRBJ2-1; D might be TRBD1 or TRBD2, each matching 5 bases. The origin of this receptor is a human donor in good health (CMV status not recorded). Some clones in this sample may be carry-over from other donors' samples. Sequences were derived from cultured CD8+ T cells from PBMCs, sampled from culture after CMV antigen stimulation. CDR3 bases: TGTGCCAGCAGCTTGGCCGGGGCCCTCTCCAATGAGCAGTTCTTC. This encodes CASSLAGALSNEQFF.